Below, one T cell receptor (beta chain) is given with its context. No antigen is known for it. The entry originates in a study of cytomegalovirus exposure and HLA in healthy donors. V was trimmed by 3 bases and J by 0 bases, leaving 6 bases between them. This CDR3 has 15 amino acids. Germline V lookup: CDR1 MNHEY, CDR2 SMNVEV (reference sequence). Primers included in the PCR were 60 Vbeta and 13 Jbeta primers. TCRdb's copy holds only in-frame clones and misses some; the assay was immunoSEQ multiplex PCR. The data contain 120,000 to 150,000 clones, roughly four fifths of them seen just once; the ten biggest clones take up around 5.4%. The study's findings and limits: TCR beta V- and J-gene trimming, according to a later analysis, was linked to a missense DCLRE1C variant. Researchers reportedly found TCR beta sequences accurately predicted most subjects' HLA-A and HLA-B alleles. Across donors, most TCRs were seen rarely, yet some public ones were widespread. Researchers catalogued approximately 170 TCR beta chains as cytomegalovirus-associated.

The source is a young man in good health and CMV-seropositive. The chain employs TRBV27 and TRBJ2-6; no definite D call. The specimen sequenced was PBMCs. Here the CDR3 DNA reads TGTGCCAGCAGTTTTCTGGCCTCTGGGGCCAACGTCCTGACTTTC. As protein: CASSFLASGANVLTF.